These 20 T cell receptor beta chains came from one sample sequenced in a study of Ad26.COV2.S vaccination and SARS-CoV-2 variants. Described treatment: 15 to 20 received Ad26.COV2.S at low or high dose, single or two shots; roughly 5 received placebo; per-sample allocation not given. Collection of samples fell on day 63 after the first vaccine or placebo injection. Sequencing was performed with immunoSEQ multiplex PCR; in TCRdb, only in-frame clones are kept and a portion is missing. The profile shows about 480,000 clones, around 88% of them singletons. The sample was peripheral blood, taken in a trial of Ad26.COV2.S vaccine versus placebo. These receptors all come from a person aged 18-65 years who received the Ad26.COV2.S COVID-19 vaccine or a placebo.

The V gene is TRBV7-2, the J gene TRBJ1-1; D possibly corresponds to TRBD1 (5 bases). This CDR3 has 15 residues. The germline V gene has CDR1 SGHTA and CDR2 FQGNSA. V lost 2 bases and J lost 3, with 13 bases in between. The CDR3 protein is CASSLMQGRYTEAFF. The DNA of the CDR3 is TGTGCCAGCAGCTTAATGCAGGGCAGGTACACTGAAGCTTTCTTT.

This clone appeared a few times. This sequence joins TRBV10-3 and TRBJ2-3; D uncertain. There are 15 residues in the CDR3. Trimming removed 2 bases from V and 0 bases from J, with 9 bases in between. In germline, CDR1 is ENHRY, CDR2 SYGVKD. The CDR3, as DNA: TGTGCCATCAGTGAGAATTTTGCGAGCACAGATACGCAGTATTTT. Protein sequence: CAISENFASTDTQYF.

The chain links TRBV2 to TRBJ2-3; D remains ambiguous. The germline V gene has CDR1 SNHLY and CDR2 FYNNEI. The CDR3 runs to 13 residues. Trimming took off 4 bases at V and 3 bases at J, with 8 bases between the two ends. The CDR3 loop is CASSGMGTDTQYF. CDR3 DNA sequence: TGTGCCAGCAGTGGGATGGGGACAGATACGCAGTATTTT.

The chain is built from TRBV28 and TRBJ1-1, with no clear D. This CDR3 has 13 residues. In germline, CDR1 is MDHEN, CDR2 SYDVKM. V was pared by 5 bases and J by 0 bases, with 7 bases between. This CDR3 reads CASSVLLNTEAFF. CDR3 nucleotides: TGTGCCAGCAGTGTTCTTCTGAACACTGAAGCTTTCTTT. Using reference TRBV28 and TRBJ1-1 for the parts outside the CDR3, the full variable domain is DVKVTQSSRYLVKRTGEKVFLECVQDMDHENMFWYRQDPGLGLRLIYFSYDVKMKEKGDIPEGYSVSREKKERFSLILESASTNQTSMYLCASSVLLNTEAFFGQGTRLTVV.

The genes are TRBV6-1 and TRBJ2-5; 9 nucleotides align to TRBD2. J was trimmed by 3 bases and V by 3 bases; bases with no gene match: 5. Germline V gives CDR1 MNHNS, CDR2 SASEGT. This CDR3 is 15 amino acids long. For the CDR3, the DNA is TGTGCCAGCAGTGATGGGGCGGGAGGGAAAGAGACCCAGTACTTC. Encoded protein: CASSDGAGGKETQYF.

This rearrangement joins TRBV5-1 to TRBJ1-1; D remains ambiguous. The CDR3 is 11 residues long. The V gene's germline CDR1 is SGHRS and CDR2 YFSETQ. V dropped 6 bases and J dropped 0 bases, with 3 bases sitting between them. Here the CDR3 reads CASKLNTEAFF. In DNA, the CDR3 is TGCGCCAGCAAATTGAACACTGAAGCTTTCTTT. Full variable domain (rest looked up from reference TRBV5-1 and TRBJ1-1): KAGVTQTPRYLIKTRGQQVTLSCSPISGHRSVSWYQQTPGQGLQFLFEYFSETQRNKGNFPGRFSGRQFSNSRSEMNVSTLELGDSALYLCASKLNTEAFFGQGTRLTVV.

CDR3 residues: CASREPTGDPEAFF. Written as DNA, the CDR3 is TGTGCCAGCAGGGAACCTACAGGGGATCCTGAAGCTTTCTTT. The rearrangement uses TRBV2 and TRBJ1-1; 7 positions match TRBD1. V gave up 6 bases and J gave up 6 bases; unmatched junction bases: 10. The CDR3 consists of 14 residues. The germline gives CDR1 SNHLY, CDR2 FYNNEI.

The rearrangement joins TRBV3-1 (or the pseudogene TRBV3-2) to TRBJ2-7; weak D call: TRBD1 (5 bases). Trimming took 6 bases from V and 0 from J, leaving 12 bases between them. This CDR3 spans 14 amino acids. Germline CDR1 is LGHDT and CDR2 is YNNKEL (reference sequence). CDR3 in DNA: TGTGCCAGCAGAAACCAGGGCTACTCCTACGAGCAGTACTTC. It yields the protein CASRNQGYSYEQYF.

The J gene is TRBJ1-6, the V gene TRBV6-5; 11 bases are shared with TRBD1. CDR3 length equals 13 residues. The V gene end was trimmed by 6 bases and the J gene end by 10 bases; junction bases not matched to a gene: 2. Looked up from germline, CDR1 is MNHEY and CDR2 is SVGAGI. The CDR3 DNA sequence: TGTGCCAGCAGGGACAGGGGGCTGTCACCCCTCCACTTT. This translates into CASRDRGLSPLHF.

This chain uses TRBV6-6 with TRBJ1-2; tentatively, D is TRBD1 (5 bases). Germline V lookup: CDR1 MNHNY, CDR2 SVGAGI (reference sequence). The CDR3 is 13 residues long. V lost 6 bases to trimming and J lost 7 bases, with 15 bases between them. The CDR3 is CASSSDSASGYTF. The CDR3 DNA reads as TGTGCCAGCAGCTCCGACAGTGCTAGTGGCTACACCTTC.

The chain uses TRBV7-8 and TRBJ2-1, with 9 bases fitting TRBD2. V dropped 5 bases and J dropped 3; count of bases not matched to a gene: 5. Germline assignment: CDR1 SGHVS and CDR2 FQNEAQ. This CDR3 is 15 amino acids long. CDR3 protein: CASSALAGVYNEQFF. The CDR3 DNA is TGTGCCAGCAGCGCACTAGCGGGCGTCTACAATGAGCAGTTCTTC.

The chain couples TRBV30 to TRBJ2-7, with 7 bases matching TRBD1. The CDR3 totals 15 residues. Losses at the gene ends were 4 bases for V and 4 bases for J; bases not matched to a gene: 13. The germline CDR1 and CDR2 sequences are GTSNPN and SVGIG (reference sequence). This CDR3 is CAWTTHRGSVYEQYF. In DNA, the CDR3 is TGTGCCTGGACTACACACAGGGGTAGTGTATACGAGCAGTACTTC. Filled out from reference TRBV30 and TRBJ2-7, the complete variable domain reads SQTIHQWPATLVQPVGSPLSLECTVEGTSNPNLYWYRQAAGRGLQLLFYSVGIGQISSEVPQNLSASRPQDRQFILSSKKLLLSDSGFYLCAWTTHRGSVYEQYFGPGTRLTVT.

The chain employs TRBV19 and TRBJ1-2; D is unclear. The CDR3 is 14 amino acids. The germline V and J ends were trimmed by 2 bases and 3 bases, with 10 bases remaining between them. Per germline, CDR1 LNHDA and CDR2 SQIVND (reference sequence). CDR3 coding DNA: TGTGCCAGTAGTATAACGTTTACAGACTATGGCTACACCTTC. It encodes CASSITFTDYGYTF.

The CDR3 here is CASSLGGGDSNYGYTF. CDR3 bases: TGTGCCAGCAGCTTGGGCGGCGGGGATTCTAACTATGGCTACACCTTC. The rearrangement links TRBV5-6 to TRBJ1-2; the D is unclear. Germline V lookup: CDR1 SGHDT, CDR2 YYEEEE. This CDR3 is 16 amino acids long. Trimming removed 0 bases from V and 0 bases from J, with 12 bases in between.

The CDR3 coding sequence is TGTGCCAGCTCACCAACTAGGCCAAGCAATCAGCCCCAGCATTTT. Translated, it gives CASSPTRPSNQPQHF. V usage is TRBV18 and J usage is TRBJ1-5; D is unresolved. Germline CDR1 is KGHSH and CDR2 is LQKENI. The CDR3 is made up of 15 amino acids. Trimming cost V 2 bases and J 1 base, with 9 bases left between them.

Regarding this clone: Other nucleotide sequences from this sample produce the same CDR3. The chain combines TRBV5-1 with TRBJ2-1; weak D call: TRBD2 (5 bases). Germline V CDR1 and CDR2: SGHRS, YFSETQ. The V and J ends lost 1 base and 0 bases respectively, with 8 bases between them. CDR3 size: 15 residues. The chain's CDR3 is CASSLSGSSYNEQFF. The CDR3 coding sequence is TGCGCCAGCAGCTTGTCGGGAAGCTCCTACAATGAGCAGTTCTTC.

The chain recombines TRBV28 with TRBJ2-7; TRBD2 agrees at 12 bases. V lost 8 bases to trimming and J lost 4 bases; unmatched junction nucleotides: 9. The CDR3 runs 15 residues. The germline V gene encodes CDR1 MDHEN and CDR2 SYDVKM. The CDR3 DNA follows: TGTGCCAGCTACGGGGGGACTAGCGGGTGGTACGAGCAGTACTTC. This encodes CASYGGTSGWYEQYF.

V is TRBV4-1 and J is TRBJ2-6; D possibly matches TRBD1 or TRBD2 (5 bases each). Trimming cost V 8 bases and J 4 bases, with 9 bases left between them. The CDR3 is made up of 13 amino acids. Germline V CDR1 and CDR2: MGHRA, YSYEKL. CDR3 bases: TGCGCCAGCTGGGGGACCGGGGCCAACGTCCTGACTTTC. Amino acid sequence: CASWGTGANVLTF.

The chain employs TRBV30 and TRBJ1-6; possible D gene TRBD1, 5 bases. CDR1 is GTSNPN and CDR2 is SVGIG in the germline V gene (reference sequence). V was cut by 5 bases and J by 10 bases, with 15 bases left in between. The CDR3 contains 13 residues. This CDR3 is CAWHLGRGSPLHF. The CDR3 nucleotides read TGTGCCTGGCATTTGGGACGGGGGTCACCCCTCCACTTT.

This CDR3 reads CASSSRGGDTQYF. CDR3 DNA sequence: TGTGCCAGCAGTTCCCGGGGGGGGGATACGCAGTATTTT. The chain carries TRBV28 and TRBJ2-3, with 8 positions matching TRBD2. The CDR3 has 13 amino acids. V gave up 4 bases and J gave up 6 bases; unmatched junction bases: 3. Germline V gives CDR1 MDHEN, CDR2 SYDVKM. The whole variable domain, remainder taken from reference TRBV28 and TRBJ2-3, is DVKVTQSSRYLVKRTGEKVFLECVQDMDHENMFWYRQDPGLGLRLIYFSYDVKMKEKGDIPEGYSVSREKKERFSLILESASTNQTSMYLCASSSRGGDTQYFGPGTRLTVL.